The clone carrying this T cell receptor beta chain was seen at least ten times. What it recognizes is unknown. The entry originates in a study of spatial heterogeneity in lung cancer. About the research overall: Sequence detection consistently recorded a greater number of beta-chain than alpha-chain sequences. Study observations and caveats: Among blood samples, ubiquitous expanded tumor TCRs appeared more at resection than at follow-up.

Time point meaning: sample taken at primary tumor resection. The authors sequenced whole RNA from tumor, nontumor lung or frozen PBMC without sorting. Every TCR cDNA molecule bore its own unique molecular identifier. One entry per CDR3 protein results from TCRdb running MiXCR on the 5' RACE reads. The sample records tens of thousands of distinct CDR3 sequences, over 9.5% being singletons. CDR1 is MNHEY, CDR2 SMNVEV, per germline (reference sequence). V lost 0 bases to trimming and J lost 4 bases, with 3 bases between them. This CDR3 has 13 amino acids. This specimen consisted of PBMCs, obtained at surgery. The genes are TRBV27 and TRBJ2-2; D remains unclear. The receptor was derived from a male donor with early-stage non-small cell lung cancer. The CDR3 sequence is CASSLSGTGELFF. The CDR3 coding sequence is TGTGCCAGCAGTTTATCCGGCACCGGGGAGCTGTTTTTT.